This T cell receptor (beta chain) was recovered during a study of long-term antiretroviral therapy in people with HIV. About this clone: What it recognizes is unknown.

They ran version v3.0 of the immunoSEQ assay at survey level. This table comes from immunoSEQ multiplex PCR, and its TCRdb copy is limited to in-frame clones, with some not included. This repertoire shows about 25,000 clones, around three quarters found once; its top ten account for over 8.5%. General study results and limits: Records did not include ART adherence, viral resistance or therapy changes. Pre-ART-expanded clones dominated the repertoire at all time points. Whereas controls had wider CDR3 length ranges, HIV repertoires had narrower ones.

CDR1 SNHLY and CDR2 FYNNEI come from the germline V gene. The J segment lost 4 bases and the V segment lost 8 bases, leaving 5 bases of the junction unmatched. The CDR3 runs 14 residues. This sequence originates from a man aged 25 to 40 with HIV. The V and J genes are TRBV2 and TRBJ1-5, with TRBD1 matching 10 bases. Sequencing was performed on unsorted PBMCs, taken 2.1 years after starting antiretroviral therapy. Written as DNA, the CDR3 is TGTGCCAGCGATAGGGACAGGGGAAATCAGCCCCAGCATTTT. Its protein product is CASDRDRGNQPQHF.